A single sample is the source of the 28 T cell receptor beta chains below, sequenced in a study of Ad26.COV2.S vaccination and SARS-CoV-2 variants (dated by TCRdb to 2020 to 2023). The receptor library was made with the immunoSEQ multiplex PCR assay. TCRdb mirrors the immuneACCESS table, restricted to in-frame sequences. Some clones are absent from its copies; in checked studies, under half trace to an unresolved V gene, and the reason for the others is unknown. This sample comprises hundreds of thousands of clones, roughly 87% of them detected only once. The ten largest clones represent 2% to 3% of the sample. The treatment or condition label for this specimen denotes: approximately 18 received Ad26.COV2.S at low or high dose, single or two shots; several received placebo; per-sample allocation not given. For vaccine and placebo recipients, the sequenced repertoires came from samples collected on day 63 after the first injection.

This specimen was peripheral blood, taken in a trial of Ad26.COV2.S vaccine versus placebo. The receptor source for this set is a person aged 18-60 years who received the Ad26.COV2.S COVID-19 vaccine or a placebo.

In DNA form, the CDR3 reads TGTGCCAGCAGCAAGGGGGGGAGCCTCTATAGCAATCAGCCCCAGCATTTT. Its translation is CASSKGGSLYSNQPQHF. This chain connects TRBV21-1 to TRBJ1-5. TRBV21-1 is a pseudogene locus. The CDR3 sequence is 17 residues long.

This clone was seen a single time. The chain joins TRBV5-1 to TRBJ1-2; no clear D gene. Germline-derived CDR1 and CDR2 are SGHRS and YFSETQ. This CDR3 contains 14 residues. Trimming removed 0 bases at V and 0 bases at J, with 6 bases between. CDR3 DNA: TGCGCCAGCAGCTTGGGTTCAGCTAACTATGGCTACACCTTC. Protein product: CASSLGSANYGYTF.

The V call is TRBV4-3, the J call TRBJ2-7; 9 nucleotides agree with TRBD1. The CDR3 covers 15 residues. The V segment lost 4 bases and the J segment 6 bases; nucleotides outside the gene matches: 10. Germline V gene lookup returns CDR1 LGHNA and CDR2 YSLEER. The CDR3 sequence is CASSRQRTGVGEQYF. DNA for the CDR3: TGCGCCAGCAGCCGGCAACGGACAGGGGTGGGCGAGCAGTACTTC.

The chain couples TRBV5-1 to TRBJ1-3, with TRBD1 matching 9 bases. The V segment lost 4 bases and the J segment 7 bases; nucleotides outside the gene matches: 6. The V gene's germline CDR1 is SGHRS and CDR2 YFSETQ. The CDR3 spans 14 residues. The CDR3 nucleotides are TGCGCCAGCAGCCCACCGGGACAGGGTAACACCATATATTTT. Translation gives CASSPPGQGNTIYF.

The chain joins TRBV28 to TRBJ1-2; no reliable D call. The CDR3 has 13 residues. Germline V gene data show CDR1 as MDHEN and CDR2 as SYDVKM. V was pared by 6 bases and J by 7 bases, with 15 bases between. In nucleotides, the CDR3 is TGTGCCAGCAGAGGGCAGATCTTCGGTGGCTACACCTTC. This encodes CASRGQIFGGYTF.

CDR3 in DNA: TGTGCCAGCAGCCACCTGCCCGGGGCCGCCTATGGCTACACCTTC. Encoded protein: CASSHLPGAAYGYTF. The chain employs TRBV3-1 (or the pseudogene TRBV3-2) and TRBJ1-2; D is perhaps TRBD1 (5 bases). V was pared by 3 bases and J by 4 bases, with 15 bases between. The CDR3 contains 15 residues. The germline V gene has CDR1 LGHDT and CDR2 YNNKEL (reference sequence).

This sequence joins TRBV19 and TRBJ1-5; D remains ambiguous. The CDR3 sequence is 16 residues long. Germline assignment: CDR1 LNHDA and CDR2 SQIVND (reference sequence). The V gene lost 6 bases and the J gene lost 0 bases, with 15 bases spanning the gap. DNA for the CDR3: TGTGCCAGTAGGTGGGTTCACGGGCATAGCAATCAGCCCCAGCATTTT. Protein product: CASRWVHGHSNQPQHF.

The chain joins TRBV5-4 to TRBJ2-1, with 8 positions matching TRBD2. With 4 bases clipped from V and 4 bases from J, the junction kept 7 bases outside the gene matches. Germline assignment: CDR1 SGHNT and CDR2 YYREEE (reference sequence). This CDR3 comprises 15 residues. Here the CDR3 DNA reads TGTGCCAGCAGCCCCGGGATAGCGGGGTACAATGAGCAGTTCTTC. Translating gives CASSPGIAGYNEQFF.

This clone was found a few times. The CDR3 bases are TGTGCCAGCAGTGCGGGCCAAGGAAACACCATATATTTT. Amino acid sequence: CASSAGQGNTIYF. The genes are TRBV2 and TRBJ1-3, with D unresolved. This CDR3 is built from 13 residues. Deletions cut 4 bases from V and 4 bases from J, with 8 bases between. Germline lookup yields CDR1 SNHLY and CDR2 FYNNEI.

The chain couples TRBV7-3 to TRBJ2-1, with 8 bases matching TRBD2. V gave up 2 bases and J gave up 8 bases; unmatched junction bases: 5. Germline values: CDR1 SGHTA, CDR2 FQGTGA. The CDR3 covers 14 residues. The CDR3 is CASSLGRGAYEQFF. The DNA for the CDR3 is TGTGCCAGCAGCTTAGGGCGGGGGGCCTATGAGCAGTTCTTC. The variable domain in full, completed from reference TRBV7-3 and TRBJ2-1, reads GAGVSQTPSNKVTEKGKYVELRCDPISGHTALYWYRQSLGQGPEFLIYFQGTGAADDSGLPNDRFFAVRPEGSVSTLKIQRTERGDSAVYLCASSLGRGAYEQFFGPGTRLTVL.

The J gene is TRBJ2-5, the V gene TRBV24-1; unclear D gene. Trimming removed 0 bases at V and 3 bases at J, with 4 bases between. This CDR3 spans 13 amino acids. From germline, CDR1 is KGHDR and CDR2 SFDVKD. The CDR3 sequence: CATSDLGEETQYF. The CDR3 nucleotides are TGTGCCACCAGTGATTTGGGAGAAGAGACCCAGTACTTC.

In DNA form, the CDR3 reads TGTGCCAGCAGCTTAGCTAGCGGACACTACGAGCAGTACGTC. Translating it yields CASSLASGHYEQYV. The chain is built from TRBV7-2 and TRBJ2-7; D may be TRBD2 (6 bases). From germline, CDR1 is SGHTA and CDR2 FQGNSA. The CDR3 is 14 amino acids. V was clipped by 0 bases and J by 3 bases, with 9 bases between them.

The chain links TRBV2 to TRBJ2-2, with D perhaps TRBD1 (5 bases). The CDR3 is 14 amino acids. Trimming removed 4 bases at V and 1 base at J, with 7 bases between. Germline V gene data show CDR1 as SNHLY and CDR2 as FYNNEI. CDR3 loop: CASSATENTGELFF. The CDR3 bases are TGTGCCAGCAGTGCGACAGAGAACACCGGGGAGCTGTTTTTT.

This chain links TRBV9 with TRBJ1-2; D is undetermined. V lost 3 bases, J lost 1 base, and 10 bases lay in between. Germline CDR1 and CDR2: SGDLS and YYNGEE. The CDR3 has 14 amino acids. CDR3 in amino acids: CASSGGSFNYGYTF. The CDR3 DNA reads TGTGCCAGCAGCGGGGGATCCTTTAACTATGGCTACACCTTC.

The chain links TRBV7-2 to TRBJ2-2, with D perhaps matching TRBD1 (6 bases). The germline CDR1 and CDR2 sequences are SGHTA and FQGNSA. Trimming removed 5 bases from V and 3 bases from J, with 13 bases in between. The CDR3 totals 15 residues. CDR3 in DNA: TGTGCCAGCAGCCACGTACGACAGGACACCGGGGAGCTGTTTTTT. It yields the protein CASSHVRQDTGELFF. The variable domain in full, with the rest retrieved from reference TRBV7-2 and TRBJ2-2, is GAGVSQSPSNKVTEKGKDVELRCDPISGHTALYWYRQSLGQGLEFLIYFQGNSAPDKSGLPSDRFSAERTGGSVSTLTIQRTQQEDSAVYLCASSHVRQDTGELFFGEGSRLTVL.

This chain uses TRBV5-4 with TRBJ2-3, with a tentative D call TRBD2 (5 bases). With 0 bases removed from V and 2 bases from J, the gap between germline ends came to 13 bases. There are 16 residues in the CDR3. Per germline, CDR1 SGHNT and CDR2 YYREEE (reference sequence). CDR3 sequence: CASSLGADFLTDTQYF. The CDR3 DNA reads TGTGCCAGCAGCTTGGGAGCGGACTTTCTCACAGATACGCAGTATTTT.

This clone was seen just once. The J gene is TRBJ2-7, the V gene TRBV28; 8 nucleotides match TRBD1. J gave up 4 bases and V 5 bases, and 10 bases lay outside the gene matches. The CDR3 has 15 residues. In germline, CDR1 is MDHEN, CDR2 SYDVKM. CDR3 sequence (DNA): TGTGCCAGCAGTGCTTCCGGGACAGGTGCGTACGAGCAGTACGTC. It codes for CASSASGTGAYEQYV.

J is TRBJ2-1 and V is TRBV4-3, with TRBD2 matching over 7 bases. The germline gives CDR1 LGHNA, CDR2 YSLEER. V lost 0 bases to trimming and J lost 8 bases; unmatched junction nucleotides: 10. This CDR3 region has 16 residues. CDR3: CASSQDVWRERDEQFF. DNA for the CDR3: TGCGCCAGCAGCCAAGACGTTTGGCGGGAGAGGGATGAGCAGTTCTTC.

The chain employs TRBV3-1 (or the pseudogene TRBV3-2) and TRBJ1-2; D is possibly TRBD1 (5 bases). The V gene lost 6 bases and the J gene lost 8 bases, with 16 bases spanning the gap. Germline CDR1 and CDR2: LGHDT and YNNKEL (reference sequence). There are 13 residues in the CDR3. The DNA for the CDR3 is TGTGCCAGCAGAGGCAGGGAGACGGTAGGCTACACCTTC. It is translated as CASRGRETVGYTF.

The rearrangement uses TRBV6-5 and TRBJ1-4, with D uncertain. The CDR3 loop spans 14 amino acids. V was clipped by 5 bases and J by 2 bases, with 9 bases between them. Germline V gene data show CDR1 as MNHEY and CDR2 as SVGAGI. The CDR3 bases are TGTGCCAGCAGTCGGACTCAGACTAATGAAAAACTGTTTTTT. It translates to CASSRTQTNEKLFF.

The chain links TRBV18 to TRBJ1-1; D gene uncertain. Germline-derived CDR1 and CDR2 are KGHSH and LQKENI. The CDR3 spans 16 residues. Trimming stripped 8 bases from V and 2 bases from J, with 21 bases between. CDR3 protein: CASLSGRNPANTEAFF. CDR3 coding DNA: TGTGCCAGCCTGTCAGGCCGCAACCCCGCAAACACTGAAGCTTTCTTT.

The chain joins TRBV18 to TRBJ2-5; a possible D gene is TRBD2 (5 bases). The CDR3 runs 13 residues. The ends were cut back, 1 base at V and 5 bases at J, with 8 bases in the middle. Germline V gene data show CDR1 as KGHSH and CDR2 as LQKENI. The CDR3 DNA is TGTGCCAGCTCACCACAGGGCGGGGAGACCCAGTACTTC. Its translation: CASSPQGGETQYF.

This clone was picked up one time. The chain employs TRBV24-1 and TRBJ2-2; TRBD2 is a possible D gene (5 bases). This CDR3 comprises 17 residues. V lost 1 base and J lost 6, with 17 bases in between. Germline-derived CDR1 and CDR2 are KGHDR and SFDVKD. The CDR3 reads CATSDFGRGSGAGELFF. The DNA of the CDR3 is TGTGCCACCAGTGATTTTGGCCGGGGAAGCGGAGCCGGGGAGCTGTTTTTT.

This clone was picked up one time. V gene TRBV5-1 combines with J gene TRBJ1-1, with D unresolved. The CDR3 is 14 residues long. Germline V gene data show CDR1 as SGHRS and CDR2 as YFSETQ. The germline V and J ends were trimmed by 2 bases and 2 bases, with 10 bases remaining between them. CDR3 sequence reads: CASSFQPSNTEAFF. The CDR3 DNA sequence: TGCGCCAGCAGCTTTCAGCCCTCAAACACTGAAGCTTTCTTT.

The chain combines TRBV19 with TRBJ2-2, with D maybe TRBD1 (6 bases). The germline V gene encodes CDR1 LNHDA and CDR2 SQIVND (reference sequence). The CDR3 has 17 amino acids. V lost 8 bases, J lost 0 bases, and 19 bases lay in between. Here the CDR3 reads CASGDTAALANTGELFF. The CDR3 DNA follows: TGTGCCAGTGGGGACACGGCAGCCCTCGCGAACACCGGGGAGCTGTTTTTT.

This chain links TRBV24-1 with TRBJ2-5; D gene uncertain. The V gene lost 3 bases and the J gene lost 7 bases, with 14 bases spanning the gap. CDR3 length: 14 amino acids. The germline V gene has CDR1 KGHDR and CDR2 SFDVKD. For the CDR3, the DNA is TGTGCCACCAGTGATAGTAGAGGCGGAATGACCCAGTACTTC. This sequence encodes CATSDSRGGMTQYF.

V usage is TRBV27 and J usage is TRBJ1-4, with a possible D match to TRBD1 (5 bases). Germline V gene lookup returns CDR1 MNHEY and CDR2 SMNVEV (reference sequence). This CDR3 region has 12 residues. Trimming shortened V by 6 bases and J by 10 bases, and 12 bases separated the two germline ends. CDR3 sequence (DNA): TGTGCCAGCAGCCATGGGGCCGGAAAACTGTTTTTT. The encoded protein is CASSHGAGKLFF.

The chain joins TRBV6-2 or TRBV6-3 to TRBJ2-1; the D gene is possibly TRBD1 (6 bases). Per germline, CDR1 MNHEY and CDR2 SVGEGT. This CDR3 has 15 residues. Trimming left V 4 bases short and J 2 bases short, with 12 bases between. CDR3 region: CASSFPGTTYNEQFF. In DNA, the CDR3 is TGTGCCAGCAGTTTCCCTGGGACAACCTACAATGAGCAGTTCTTC.